The source of this T cell receptor (beta chain) is a study of blood T cell repertoires in COVID-19. In the original analysis: Estimation of nucleated cell counts relied on the amplification of reference gene primers. The method was immunoSEQ multiplex PCR; TCRdb's version includes in-frame clones alone and lacks a portion of them. V, J and clone size were drawn from that table, and D and trimming were deduced from the DNA. There are under 65,000 clones in the sample; approximately 87% occur only once, and roughly 6.5% lies in the top ten. The TCR comes from a woman aged 60-70 years with COVID-19, enrolled during active disease. The sample was peripheral blood.

CDR3: CASSLVSSGRGHEQFF. The CDR3 nucleotides read TGTGCCAGCAGCTTAGTCTCTAGCGGGAGGGGGCATGAGCAGTTCTTC. This chain connects TRBV7-9 to TRBJ2-1, with 12 positions matching TRBD2. In germline, CDR1 is SEHNR, CDR2 FQNEAQ (reference sequence). Unmatched junction bases numbered 6, after V lost 1 base and J lost 8 bases. The CDR3 is 16 amino acids.